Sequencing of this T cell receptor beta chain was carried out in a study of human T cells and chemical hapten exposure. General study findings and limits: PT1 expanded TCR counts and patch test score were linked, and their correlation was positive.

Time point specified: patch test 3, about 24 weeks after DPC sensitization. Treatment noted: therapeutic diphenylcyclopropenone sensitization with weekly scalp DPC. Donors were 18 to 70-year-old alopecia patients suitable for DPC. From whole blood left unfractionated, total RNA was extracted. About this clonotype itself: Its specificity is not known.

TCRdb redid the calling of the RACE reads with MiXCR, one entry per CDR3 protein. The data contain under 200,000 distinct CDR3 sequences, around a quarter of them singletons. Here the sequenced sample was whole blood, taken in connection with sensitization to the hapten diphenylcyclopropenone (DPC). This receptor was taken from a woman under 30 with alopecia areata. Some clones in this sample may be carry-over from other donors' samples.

CDR3 sequence reads: CSARDQRQGTEAFF. The CDR3 DNA sequence: TGCAGTGCTAGAGATCAACGGCAGGGTACTGAAGCTTTCTTT. The rearrangement links TRBV20-1 to TRBJ1-1; perhaps TRBD1 as D (5 bases). Germline CDR1 reads DFQATT; CDR2 reads SNEGSKA (reference sequence). Between the trimmed V and J ends, which lost 0 bases and 5 bases, there was a span of 13 bases. The CDR3 has 14 residues.